By sample share, the clone carrying this TCR beta chain is medium-sized. The antigen remains undetermined. The CDR3 loop spans 21 amino acids. Germline CDR1 reads SGHDT; CDR2 reads YYEEEE. After removal of 3 bases from V and 0 bases from J, the junction contained 16 bases not matched to a gene. The cDNA was synthesized by 5'RACE incorporating 10-nucleotide random UMIs. TCRdb recomputed calls from the 5' RACE reads with MiXCR, one row per CDR3 protein. Of approximately 100,000 distinct CDR3 sequences detected, about a tenth appear once; the ten largest clones hold around 3.1%. These data are taken from a study of neurological immune-mediated disorders. Time point defined: longitudinal time-point 3. Libraries used 2 million unsorted PBMCs kept frozen in RNAlater. Regarding the study as a whole: The highest TCR clonal expansion occurred in HTLV-1-associated myelopathy; multiple sclerosis fell below healthy controls.

What was sequenced was PBMCs. The chain combines TRBV5-6 with TRBJ2-1; TRBD2 matches 12 bases. The clonotype originates from a female donor with HTLV-1-associated myelopathy (HAM/TSP). CDR3 sequence reads: CASSSPLWGTSGRSSYNEQFF. The CDR3 nucleotides are TGTGCCAGCAGCTCCCCCCTCTGGGGGACTAGCGGGCGTAGCTCCTACAATGAGCAGTTCTTC.